This is a list of T cell receptor beta chains from one sample in a study of blood T cell repertoires in COVID-19. Using immunoSEQ multiplex PCR, the repertoire was profiled, and TCRdb retains in-frame clones only, with some absent. Of 200,000 to 250,000 clones in the sample, over 80% were seen once. Sequenced material: PBMCs or T cells enriched from blood (not recorded which). The source of these receptors is a woman between 25 and 40 years old who had been exposed to COVID-19. Each CDR3 is given with its conserved first and last residue. D genes are given only for firm matches. The size of a clone is reported for some rows only, either as once, few or many, or as a class for expanded clones.

>TRBJ1-5|TRBD1|-|TRBV23-1
CASSQPGTGTSNQPQHF
TGCGCCAGCAGTCAACCTGGGACAGGGACAAGCAATCAGCCCCAGCATTTT
>TRBJ1-5|-|-|TRBV29-1
CSVETQDLAQHF
TGCAGCGTGGAAACCCAGGATCTGGCCCAGCATTTT
>TRBJ1-1|-|-|TRBV29-1
CSVGASGTEAFF
TGCAGCGTTGGGGCGAGCGGCACTGAAGCTTTCTTT
>TRBJ2-2|TRBD2|-|TRBV12-5
CASERLAGDAGELFF
TGTGCTAGTGAGCGACTAGCGGGAGATGCCGGGGAGCTGTTTTTT
>TRBJ1-1|TRBD1|few|TRBV7-9
CASSLTGQGEAFF
TGTGCCAGCAGCTTGACAGGGCAGGGTGAAGCTTTCTTT
>TRBJ1-1|TRBD1|-|TRBV16
CASSRPFQGQGTEAFF
TGTGCCAGCAGCCGTCCCTTCCAGGGACAGGGGACTGAAGCTTTCTTT
>TRBJ1-4|-|-|TRBV7-9
CASSLVQGGEKLFF
TGTGCCAGCAGCTTAGTGCAGGGTGGTGAAAAACTGTTTTTT
>TRBJ2-1|TRBD2|-|TRBV5-1
CASSLYQAGPVYEQFF
TGCGCCAGCAGCTTGTATCAAGCGGGACCTGTCTATGAGCAGTTCTTC
>TRBJ2-2|TRBD1|-|TRBV4-1
CASSHRNTGGPGELFF
TGCGCCAGCAGCCACCGAAATACAGGGGGCCCCGGGGAGCTGTTTTTT
>TRBJ2-7|-|-|TRBV9
CASSVSDGEVYEQYF
TGTGCCAGCAGCGTATCGGATGGGGAGGTCTACGAGCAGTACTTC
>TRBJ2-5|TRBD2|-|TRBV27
CASSFASGYQETQYF
TGTGCCAGCAGTTTCGCTAGCGGCTACCAAGAGACCCAGTACTTC
>TRBJ2-1|-|-|TRBV5-1
CASSLAGTHSTNEQFF
TGCGCCAGCAGCTTGGCCGGGACTCATTCGACTAATGAGCAGTTCTTC
>TRBJ2-7|TRBD2|-|TRBV5-6
CASSLKASGSGEQYF
TGTGCCAGCAGCTTGAAAGCTAGCGGGAGTGGCGAGCAGTACTTC
>TRBJ1-6|-|-|TRBV11-2
CASSDWGKGSPLHF
TGTGCCAGCAGCGACTGGGGCAAGGGTTCACCCCTCCACTTT
>TRBJ1-2|TRBD1|-|TRBV6-5
CASGRQGGSLYGYTF
TGTGCCAGCGGAAGACAGGGAGGATCACTTTATGGCTACACCTTC
>TRBJ1-6|TRBD1|once|TRBV7-9
CASSLAQGRSPLHF
TGTGCCAGCAGCTTAGCACAGGGGCGTTCACCCCTCCACTTT
>TRBJ1-6|-|-|TRBV6-5
CASTDTGRSPLHF
TGTGCCAGCACCGACACAGGTCGCTCACCCCTCCACTTT
>TRBJ2-2|-|-|TRBV12-5
CASYLGGELFF
TGTGCTAGTTATCTCGGCGGGGAGCTGTTTTTT
>TRBJ1-2|-|-|TRBV4-1
CASSLPRANGQIPYGYTF
TGCGCCAGCAGCCTCCCGAGGGCCAATGGACAGATACCCTATGGCTACACCTTC
>TRBJ1-6|TRBD1|-|TRBV3-1/TRBV3-2
CASSHAGGSALTLHF
TGTGCCAGCAGCCACGCAGGGGGATCAGCACTCACCCTCCACTTT
>TRBJ1-1|TRBD1|once|TRBV25-1
CASSHGQGTTEAFF
TGTGCCAGCAGTCACGGACAGGGGACCACTGAAGCTTTCTTT
>TRBJ1-5|TRBD1|-|TRBV11-3
CASSSIHPGQGARQPQHF
TGTGCCAGCAGCTCGATCCATCCGGGACAGGGGGCGCGGCAGCCCCAGCATTTT
>TRBJ2-3|-|-|TRBV27
CASSLKTIPKREDTQYF
TGTGCCAGCAGTTTAAAGACTATCCCTAAACGAGAAGATACGCAGTATTTT
>TRBJ1-1|TRBD1|-|TRBV7-8
CASSSGQLLEAFF
TGTGCCAGCAGCTCGGGACAGCTACTTGAAGCTTTCTTT
>TRBJ2-7|TRBD1|-|TRBV5-1
CASSLYGQGVYEQYF
TGCGCCAGCAGCTTGTATGGACAGGGGGTATACGAGCAGTACTTC
>TRBJ1-5|TRBD1|-|TRBV27
CASSLLGQGNQPQHF
TGTGCCAGCAGTCTGCTCGGACAGGGGAATCAGCCCCAGCATTTT
>TRBJ1-1|-|-|TRBV4-1
CASSGILRATEAFF
TGCGCCAGCAGCGGAATCCTCAGGGCCACTGAAGCTTTCTTT
>TRBJ1-4|-|-|TRBV30
CAWSVSGRGPGEKLFF
TGTGCCTGGAGTGTTAGTGGGAGGGGTCCTGGTGAAAAACTGTTTTTT
>TRBJ1-6|TRBD1|-|TRBV30
CAWSVQGGPYNSPLHF
TGTGCCTGGAGTGTACAAGGGGGCCCCTATAATTCACCCCTCCACTTT
>TRBJ2-1|-|-|TRBV3-1/TRBV3-2
CASSLERALASEQFF
TGTGCCAGCAGCTTAGAGAGGGCCCTAGCGTCTGAGCAGTTCTTC
>TRBJ2-7|TRBD1|-|TRBV13
CASSTGDHEQYF
TGTGCCAGCAGTACAGGGGATCACGAGCAGTACTTC
>TRBJ2-3|-|-|TRBV5-1
CASTPGIGTDTQYF
TGCGCCAGCACCCCAGGAATAGGCACAGATACGCAGTATTTT
>TRBJ1-2|-|-|TRBV11-2
CASSLGRGSYGYTF
TGTGCCAGCAGCTTAGGAAGGGGTTCCTATGGCTACACCTTC
>TRBJ1-2|-|once|TRBV28
CASSFPADITYGYTF
TGTGCCAGCAGCTTCCCCGCGGACATCACTTATGGCTACACCTTC
>TRBJ1-2|TRBD1|-|TRBV6-6
CASSYDGGGGYTF
TGTGCCAGCAGTTACGACGGAGGGGGCGGCTACACCTTC
>TRBJ2-3|-|once|TRBV23-1
CASSQDRHTDTQYF
TGCGCCAGCAGCCAGGACAGACACACAGATACGCAGTATTTT
>TRBJ1-2|-|-|TRBV12-5
CASGSGTSSNYGYTF
TGTGCTAGTGGTTCCGGGACATCCTCTAACTATGGCTACACCTTC